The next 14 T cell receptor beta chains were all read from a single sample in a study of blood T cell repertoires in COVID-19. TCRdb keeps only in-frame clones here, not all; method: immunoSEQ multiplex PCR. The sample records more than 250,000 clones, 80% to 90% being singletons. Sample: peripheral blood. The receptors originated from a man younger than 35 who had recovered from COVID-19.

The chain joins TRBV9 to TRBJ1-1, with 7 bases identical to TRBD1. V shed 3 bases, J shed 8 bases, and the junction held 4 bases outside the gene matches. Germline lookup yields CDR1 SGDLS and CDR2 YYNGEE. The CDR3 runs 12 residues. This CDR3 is CASSAIQGEAFF. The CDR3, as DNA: TGTGCCAGCAGCGCTATACAGGGGGAAGCTTTCTTT. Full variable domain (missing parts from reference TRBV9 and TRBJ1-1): DSGVTQTPKHLITATGQRVTLRCSPRSGDLSVYWYQQSLDQGLQFLIQYYNGEERAKGNILERFSAQQFPDLHSELNLSSLELGDSALYFCASSAIQGEAFFGQGTRLTVV.

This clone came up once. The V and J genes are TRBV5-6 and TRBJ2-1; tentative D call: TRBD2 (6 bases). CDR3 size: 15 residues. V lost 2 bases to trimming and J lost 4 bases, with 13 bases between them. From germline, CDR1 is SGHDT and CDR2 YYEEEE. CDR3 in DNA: TGTGCCAGCAGCTTAGGACTAACCCTATACAATGAGCAGTTCTTC. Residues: CASSLGLTLYNEQFF.

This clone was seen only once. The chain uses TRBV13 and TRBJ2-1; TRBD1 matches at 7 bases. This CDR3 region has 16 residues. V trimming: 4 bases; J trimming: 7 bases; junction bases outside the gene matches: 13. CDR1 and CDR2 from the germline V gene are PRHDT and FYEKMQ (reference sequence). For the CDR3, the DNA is TGTGCCAGCAGCTACCCGTCCGGGACAGTACCTAATGAGCAGTTCTTC. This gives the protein CASSYPSGTVPNEQFF.

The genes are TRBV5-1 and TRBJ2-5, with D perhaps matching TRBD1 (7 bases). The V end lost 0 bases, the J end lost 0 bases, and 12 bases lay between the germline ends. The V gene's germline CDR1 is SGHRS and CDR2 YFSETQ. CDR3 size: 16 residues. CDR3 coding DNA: TGCGCCAGCAGCTTGGCCTCAGGGGGGTACCAAGAGACCCAGTACTTC. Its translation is CASSLASGGYQETQYF.

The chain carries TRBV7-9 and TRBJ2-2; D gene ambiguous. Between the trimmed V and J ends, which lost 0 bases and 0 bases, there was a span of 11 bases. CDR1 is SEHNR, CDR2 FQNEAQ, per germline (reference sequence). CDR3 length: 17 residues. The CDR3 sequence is CASSLALQETNTGELFF. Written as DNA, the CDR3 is TGTGCCAGCAGCTTAGCCCTGCAGGAAACGAACACCGGGGAGCTGTTTTTT.

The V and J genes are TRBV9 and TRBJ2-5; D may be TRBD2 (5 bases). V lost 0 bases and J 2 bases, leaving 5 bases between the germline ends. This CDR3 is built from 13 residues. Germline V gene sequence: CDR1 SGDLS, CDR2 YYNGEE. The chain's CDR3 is CASSVAGQETQYF. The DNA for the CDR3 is TGTGCCAGCAGCGTAGCGGGACAAGAGACCCAGTACTTC. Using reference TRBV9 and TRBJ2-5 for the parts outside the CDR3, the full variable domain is DSGVTQTPKHLITATGQRVTLRCSPRSGDLSVYWYQQSLDQGLQFLIQYYNGEERAKGNILERFSAQQFPDLHSELNLSSLELGDSALYFCASSVAGQETQYFGPGTRLLVL.

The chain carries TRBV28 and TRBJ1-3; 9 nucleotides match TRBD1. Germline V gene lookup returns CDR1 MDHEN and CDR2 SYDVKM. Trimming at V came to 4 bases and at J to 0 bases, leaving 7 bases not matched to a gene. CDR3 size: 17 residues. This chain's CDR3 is CASSSDRGKTSGNTIYF. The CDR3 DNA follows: TGTGCCAGCAGTTCAGACAGGGGGAAGACCTCTGGAAACACCATATATTTT.

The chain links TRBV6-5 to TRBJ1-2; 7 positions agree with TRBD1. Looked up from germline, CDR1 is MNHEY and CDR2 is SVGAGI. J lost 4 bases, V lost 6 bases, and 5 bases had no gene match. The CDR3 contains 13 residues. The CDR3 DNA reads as TGTGCCAGCAGCCCGGGACAGCTCTATGGCTACACCTTC. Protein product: CASSPGQLYGYTF.

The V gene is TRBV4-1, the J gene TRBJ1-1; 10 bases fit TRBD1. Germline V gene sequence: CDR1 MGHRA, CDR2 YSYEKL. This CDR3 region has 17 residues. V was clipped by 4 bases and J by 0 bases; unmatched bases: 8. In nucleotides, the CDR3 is TGCGCCAGCAGCCGGACAGGGGGTGAGCGGGTGAACACTGAAGCTTTCTTT. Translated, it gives CASSRTGGERVNTEAFF.

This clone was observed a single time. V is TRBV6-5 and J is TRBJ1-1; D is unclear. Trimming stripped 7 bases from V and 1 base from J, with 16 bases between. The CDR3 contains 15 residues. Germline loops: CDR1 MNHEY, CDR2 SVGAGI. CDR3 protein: CASTQGRMGNTEAFF. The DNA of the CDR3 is TGTGCCAGCACCCAAGGGAGGATGGGGAACACTGAAGCTTTCTTT.

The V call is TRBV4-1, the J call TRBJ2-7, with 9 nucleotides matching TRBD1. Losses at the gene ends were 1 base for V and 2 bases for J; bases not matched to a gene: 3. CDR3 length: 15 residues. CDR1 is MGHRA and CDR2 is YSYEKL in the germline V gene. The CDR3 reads CASSQVGQGTYEQYF. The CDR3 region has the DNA TGCGCCAGCAGCCAAGTGGGACAGGGCACCTACGAGCAGTACTTC.

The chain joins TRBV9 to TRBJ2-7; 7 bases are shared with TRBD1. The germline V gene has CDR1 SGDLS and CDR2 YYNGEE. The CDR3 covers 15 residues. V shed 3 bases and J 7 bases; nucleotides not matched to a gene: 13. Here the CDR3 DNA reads TGTGCCAGCAGCGCGGGCCAGGGGGTTTTGGGGGAGCAGTACTTC. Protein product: CASSAGQGVLGEQYF.

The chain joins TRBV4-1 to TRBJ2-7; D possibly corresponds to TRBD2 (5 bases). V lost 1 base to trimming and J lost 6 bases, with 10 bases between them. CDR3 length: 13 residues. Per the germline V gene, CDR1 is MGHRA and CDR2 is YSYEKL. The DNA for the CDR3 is TGCGCCAGCAGCCAAGTGGAGGTGGGCGAGCAGTACTTC. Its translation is CASSQVEVGEQYF.

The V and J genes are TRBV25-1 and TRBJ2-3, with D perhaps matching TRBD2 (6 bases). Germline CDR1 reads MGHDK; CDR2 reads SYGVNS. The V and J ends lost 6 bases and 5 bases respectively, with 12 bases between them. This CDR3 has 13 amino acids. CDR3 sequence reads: CASRMGGEDTQYF. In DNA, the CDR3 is TGTGCCAGCAGGATGGGGGGAGAAGATACGCAGTATTTT.